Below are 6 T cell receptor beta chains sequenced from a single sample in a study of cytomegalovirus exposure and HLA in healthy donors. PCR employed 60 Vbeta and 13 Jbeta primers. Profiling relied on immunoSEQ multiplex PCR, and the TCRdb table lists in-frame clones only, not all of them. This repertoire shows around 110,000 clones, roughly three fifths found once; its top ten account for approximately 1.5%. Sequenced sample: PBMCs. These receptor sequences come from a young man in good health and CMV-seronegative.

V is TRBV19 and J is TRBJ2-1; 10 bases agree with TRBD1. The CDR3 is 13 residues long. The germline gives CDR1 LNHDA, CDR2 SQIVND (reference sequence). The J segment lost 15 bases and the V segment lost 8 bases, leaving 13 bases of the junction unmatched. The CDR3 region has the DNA TGTGCCAGTTCGCTACAAGGGACAGGGGTTCCGTTCTTC. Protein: CASSLQGTGVPFF.

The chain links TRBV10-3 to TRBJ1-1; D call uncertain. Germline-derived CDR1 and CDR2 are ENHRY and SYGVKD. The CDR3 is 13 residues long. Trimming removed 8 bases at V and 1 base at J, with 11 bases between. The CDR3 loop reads CAIAETKNTEAFF. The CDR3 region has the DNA TGTGCCATCGCAGAGACAAAGAACACTGAAGCTTTCTTT.

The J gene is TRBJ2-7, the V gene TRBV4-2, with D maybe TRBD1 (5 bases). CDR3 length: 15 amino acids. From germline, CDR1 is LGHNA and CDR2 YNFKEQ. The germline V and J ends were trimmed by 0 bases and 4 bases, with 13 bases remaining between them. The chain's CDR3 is CASSQDLQVSYEQYF. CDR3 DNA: TGTGCCAGCAGCCAAGATTTACAGGTATCTTACGAGCAGTACTTC.

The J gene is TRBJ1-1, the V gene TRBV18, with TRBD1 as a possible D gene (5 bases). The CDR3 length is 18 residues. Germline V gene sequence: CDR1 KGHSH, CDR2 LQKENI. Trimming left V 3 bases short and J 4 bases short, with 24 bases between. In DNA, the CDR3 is TGTGCCAGCTCACCCAAAACAGTTGGCAGGGCAACGGGCACTGAAGCTTTCTTT. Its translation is CASSPKTVGRATGTEAFF.

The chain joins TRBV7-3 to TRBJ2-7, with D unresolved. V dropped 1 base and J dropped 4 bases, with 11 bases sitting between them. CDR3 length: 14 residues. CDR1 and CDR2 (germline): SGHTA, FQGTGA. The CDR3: CASSLSPLRYEQYF. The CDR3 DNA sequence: TGTGCCAGCAGCTTAAGTCCCCTGCGGTACGAGCAGTACTTC.

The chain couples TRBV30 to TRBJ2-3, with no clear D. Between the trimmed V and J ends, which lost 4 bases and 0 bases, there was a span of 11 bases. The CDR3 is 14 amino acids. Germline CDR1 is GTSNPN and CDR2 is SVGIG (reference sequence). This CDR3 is CAWKEESSTDTQYF. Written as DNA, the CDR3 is TGTGCCTGGAAAGAGGAATCAAGCACAGATACGCAGTATTTT.